This TCR beta chain was captured in a study of identical twins. All donors were healthy, and all were Caucasian. TCRdb re-derived calls from the 5' RACE reads in MiXCR, one entry per CDR3 protein. The sample records 200,000 to 300,000 distinct CDR3 sequences, more than 9% being singletons. Findings of the study overall: Sequences that were out-of-frame, alpha and twin-shared displayed an excess of low generation probability. Monozygotic twin pairs showed more out-of-frame TCR alpha sharing than models estimated. Excess sharing by twins proved weaker in beta out-of-frame sequences.

This clonotype was recorded many times. Its antigen is still unknown. The sample comprised memory T cells sorted from blood. This TCR derives from a man between 45 and 60 years old in good health.

CDR3 sequence: CASSPRDLYSGELFF. The CDR3 nucleotides read TGTGCCAGTAGTCCAAGGGACCTCTATAGCGGGGAGCTGTTTTTT. The chain combines TRBV19 with TRBJ2-2; D assignment may be TRBD1 or TRBD2 (5 bases each). V was pared by 5 bases and J by 7 bases, with 17 bases between. The CDR3 runs 15 residues. Germline CDR1 and CDR2: LNHDA and SQIVND (reference sequence).